This entry is about one T cell receptor (beta chain). Its antigen is still unknown. The data were taken from a study of beta chain features in type 1 diabetes. About the research overall: No patient-donor differences in age, gender, total cells or subset yield.

Study-level results: PCR might favor shorter templates, equally in patients and controls. Shorter TCRB CDR3s, moderately but significantly so, were found in Type 1 diabetes patients in all four CD4+ subsets.

The entirety of the isolated RNA underwent reverse transcription, so expressed TCRB transcripts were sequenced. An average of around 3.5 million reads was obtained for naive, central memory and regulatory T cell samples. Only in-frame clones appear in the TCRdb table, and some are missing; sequencing was by immunoSEQ multiplex PCR. The repertoire consists of about 230,000 clones, with 9.6% occurring once and the leading ten covering just under 0.035%. The receptor was derived from a woman aged 18-29 years in good health. Sequenced: naive CD4+ T cells from blood.

Here the CDR3 reads CASSLRWREARVEQYF. DNA of the CDR3: TGTGCCAGCAGCTTACGTTGGCGGGAGGCCAGAGTTGAGCAGTACTTC. V gene TRBV7-2 combines with J gene TRBJ2-5, with 8 bases identical to TRBD2. Germline-derived CDR1 and CDR2 are SGHTA and FQGNSA. V was pared by 2 bases and J by 11 bases, with 16 bases of the junction left unmatched. The length of the CDR3 is 16 residues.